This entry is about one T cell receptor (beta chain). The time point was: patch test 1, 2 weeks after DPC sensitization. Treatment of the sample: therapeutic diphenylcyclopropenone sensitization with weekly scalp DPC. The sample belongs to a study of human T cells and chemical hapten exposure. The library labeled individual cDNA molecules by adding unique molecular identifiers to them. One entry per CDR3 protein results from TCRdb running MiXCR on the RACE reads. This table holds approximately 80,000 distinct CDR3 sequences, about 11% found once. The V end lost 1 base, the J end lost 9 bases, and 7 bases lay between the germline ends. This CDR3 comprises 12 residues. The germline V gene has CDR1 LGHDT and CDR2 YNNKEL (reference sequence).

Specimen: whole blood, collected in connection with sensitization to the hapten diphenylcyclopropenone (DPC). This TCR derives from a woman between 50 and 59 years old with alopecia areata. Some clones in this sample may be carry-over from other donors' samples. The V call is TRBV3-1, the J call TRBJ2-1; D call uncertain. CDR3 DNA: TGTGCCAGCAGCCAAGTAAACATTGAGCAGTTCTTC. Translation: CASSQVNIEQFF.